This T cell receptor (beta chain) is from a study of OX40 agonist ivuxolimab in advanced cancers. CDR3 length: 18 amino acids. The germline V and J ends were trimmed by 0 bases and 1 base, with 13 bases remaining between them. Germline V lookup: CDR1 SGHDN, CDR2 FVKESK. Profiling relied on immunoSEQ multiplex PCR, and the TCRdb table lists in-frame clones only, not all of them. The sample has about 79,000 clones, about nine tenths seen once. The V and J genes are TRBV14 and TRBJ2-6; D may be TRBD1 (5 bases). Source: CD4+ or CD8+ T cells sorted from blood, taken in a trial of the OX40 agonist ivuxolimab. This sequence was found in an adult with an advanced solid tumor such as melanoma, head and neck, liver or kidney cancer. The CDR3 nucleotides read TGTGCCAGCAGCCAAGAAGGACAAGTACTATCTGGGGCCAACGTCCTGACTTTC. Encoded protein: CASSQEGQVLSGANVLTF.